The 5 T cell receptor beta chains below were found in one sample sequenced in a study of post-analysis software for immune sequencing data. Overall study findings and caveats: The study found TRBV5-6, TRBV5-1 and TRBV20-1 among about five TRBV segments more frequent in patients than controls.

Prepared TCR beta cDNA libraries contained unique molecular identifiers. TCRdb reprocessed the PCR reads with MiXCR, giving one entry per CDR3 protein. Of almost 700,000 distinct CDR3 sequences listed, roughly three fifths are singletons. Which antigens these TCRs recognize remains unknown. The sample consisted of blood. The origin of the receptors is a girl aged 2 to 10 with multiple sclerosis.

As regards this clonotype: One end of the junction varies from germline; a read error may be responsible. The chain uses TRBV7-2 and TRBJ2-1, with 14 bases matching TRBD2. CDR1 SGHTA and CDR2 FQGNSA come from the germline V gene. This CDR3 has 17 residues. The CDR3 loop reads CAGSFGLAGGGYNEQFF. The CDR3 region has the DNA TGTGCCGGCAGCTTCGGACTAGCGGGGGGCGGCTACAATGAGCAGTTCTTC.

This clonotype was recorded many times. The chain combines TRBV3-1 with TRBJ2-1; TRBD2 is a possible D gene (6 bases). Germline V gene lookup returns CDR1 LGHDT and CDR2 YNNKEL (reference sequence). This CDR3 comprises 13 residues. With 1 base removed from V and 5 bases from J, the gap between germline ends came to 6 bases. The CDR3 here is CASSQGRDNEQFF. DNA for the CDR3: TGTGCCAGCAGCCAAGGGAGGGACAATGAGCAGTTCTTC.

CDR3 in amino acids: CASSAGVRPQETQYF. In nucleotides, the CDR3 is TGCGCCAGCAGCGCAGGGGTTCGACCCCAAGAGACCCAGTACTTC. The chain couples TRBV5-1 to TRBJ2-5, with D possibly matching TRBD1 (6 bases). V shed 4 bases and J shed 1 base, with 14 bases lying between them. The germline gives CDR1 SGHRS, CDR2 YFSETQ. CDR3 length equals 15 residues.

This clonotype was recorded a few times. V is TRBV2 and J is TRBJ2-2, with a tentative D call TRBD1 (5 bases). Trimming shortened V by 6 bases and J by 5 bases, and 16 bases separated the two germline ends. This CDR3 has 15 amino acids. Germline-derived CDR1 and CDR2 are SNHLY and FYNNEI. CDR3 DNA: TGTGCCAGCAGGCCACCCCCGACAGCAACCGGGGAGCTGTTTTTT. This gives the protein CASRPPPTATGELFF.

The rearrangement links TRBV12-3 or TRBV12-4 to TRBJ2-3, with D unclear. Deletions cut 2 bases from V and 2 bases from J, with 8 bases between. This CDR3 is 14 amino acids long. The CDR3: CASSLSDHTDTQYF. The CDR3 coding sequence is TGTGCCAGCAGTTTATCGGACCACACAGATACGCAGTATTTT.